This T cell receptor beta chain was identified in a study of shared clonotypes between healthy human individuals. Whole-study findings and limits: A limitation of the genetic and exposure-history diversity represented arose from few donors. Sharing across a few donors was seen in roughly 5% of naive CD4 clonotypes.

The split of CD4+ cells yielded CD45RA+ naive and CD45RA-negative memory subsets. Profiled with immunoSEQ multiplex PCR; TCRdb holds only in-frame clones, not every one. The sample has about 2.3 million clones, approximately 90% seen once. Regarding this clone: Antigen unknown.

This CDR3 is 16 amino acids long. CDR1 is MDHEN and CDR2 is SYDVKM in the germline V gene. Deletions cut 3 bases from V and 1 base from J, with 13 bases between. The rearrangement uses TRBV28 and TRBJ1-5; TRBD1 might be the D (6 bases). The sequence was collected from a man between 18 and 29 years old in good health. Some clones in this sample may be carry-over from other donors' samples. Input material: naive CD4+ T cells from PBMCs. Stated subset: CD45RA+ positively selected. The CDR3 DNA follows: TGTGCCAGCAGTTTGGGTGGGGGGGCCAGCAATCAGCCCCAGCATTTT. This translates into CASSLGGGASNQPQHF.